This TCR beta chain comes out of a study of blood T cell repertoires in COVID-19 (TCRdb year 2020). With respect to the entire study: Samples covering the acute and convalescent phases of COVID-19 were provided by collaborators in the United States, Italy and Spain. The material from the prospective study consisted of cDNA or gDNA derived from T cells, B-cell-depleted T cells, or PBMCs. Deeply sampled blood TCRbeta repertoires from subjects exposed to, actively infected with, or recovered from COVID-19 were included in the dataset. The repertoires were made available in a free public database intended to serve as a resource for research on the immune response to SARS-CoV-2. Samples came from the ongoing ImmuneRACE study (first 160 participants) plus 1,254 subjects from 6 global collaborators. Sample metadata almost always included a de-identified subject ID, COVID-19 status, age in years and sex. Where available, HLA class I and class II types were obtained from metadata supplied by the sample provider rather than from assay-based typing.

Broader findings and caveats from the paper: Clinical and demographic metadata were provided uncurated, with the amount varying by source and participant.

The collaborating institutions used their own protocols to collect whole blood in K2EDTA tubes. For TCRbeta analysis, collaborator samples were shipped as frozen whole blood, as isolated PBMCs, or as DNA extracted from either sample type. Deletion took 7 bases off V and 2 bases off J, with a span of 11 bases between the germline ends. Taken from cysteine to phenylalanine, the CDR3 has 13 residues. Only the CDR3 DNA is retained, 39 bases long and in frame from the first base. This clone showed up just once. Its antigen remains unidentified. The record has no base qualities; no much larger clone is one base away. TCRbeta CDR3 regions were amplified from genomic DNA using the immunoSEQ Assay, a bias-controlled multiplex PCR. The paper's data handling went like this. The number of nucleated cells in each sample was estimated from the amplification of reference gene primers within the assay. To quantify the absolute abundance of each unique TCRbeta CDR3 rearrangement, sequence reads were collapsed and filtered. For each sample, productive Simpson clonality was calculated as the square root of Simpson's diversity index across productive rearrangements. In TCRdb, the immuneACCESS table is reduced to in-frame sequences with V and J assigned. These tables do not hold every clone; where another copy was compared, an unresolved V gene accounts for under half, and the others remain unexplained. V and J calls plus clone size are reproduced from that table; the DNA served to infer D and trimming. This sample is represented by 310,000 or so clones; around 87% of them were singletons. The leading ten clones occupy roughly 1.3% of the sample.

This TCR derives from a man in his 70s with acute or convalescent COVID-19. The V and J genes are TRBV23-1 and TRBJ2-5; TRBD1 is possibly the D segment (5 matching bases). TRBV23-1 is recorded as an ORF, its role being uncertain. What was sequenced was peripheral blood. The DNA sequence is TGCGCCAGCAACCACAGGAGACAAGAGACCCAGTACTTC. It is translated as CASNHRRQETQYF.